This T cell receptor beta chain was sequenced for a study of shared clonotypes between healthy human individuals. Germline CDR1 reads MDHEN; CDR2 reads SYDVKM. The CDR3 spans 14 residues. V was shortened by 8 bases and J by 4 bases, with 17 bases between the two germline ends. The table came from immunoSEQ multiplex PCR; TCRdb's copy has only in-frame clones and leaves some out. This sample has under 130,000 clones, with about 67% found just once. The receptor was derived from a woman aged 25 to 39 in good health. The sample was memory CD8+ T cells sorted from blood. The sample's subset: CD45RO+ cells pooled with CCR7-negative TemRA cells. This chain connects TRBV28 to TRBJ1-2; a possible D gene is TRBD1 (6 bases). The CDR3 loop reads CASLQFRGGYGYTF. The CDR3 coding sequence is TGTGCCAGCTTACAGTTCAGGGGCGGCTATGGCTACACCTTC.